A selection of T cell receptor beta chains follows, all from one sample in a study of blood T cell repertoires in COVID-19. Generated by immunoSEQ multiplex PCR, the TCRdb table keeps only in-frame clones and is missing some. The sample has more than 100,000 clones, 85% to 90% seen once; the top ten hold more than 15%. The sequenced sample consisted of peripheral blood. The receptors were gathered from a man aged 45-60 years with active or convalescent COVID-19. CDR3s include the opening cysteine and the closing phenylalanine or tryptophan. D genes are given only for firm matches. Size is omitted from some rows. Given values are once, few, many or a class for expanded clones.

j_call	clone_size	cdr3_length	v_call	d_call	cdr3_aa	cdr3_nt
TRBJ1-2	-	13	TRBV29-1	-	CSVERGTGYGYTF	TGCAGCGTTGAAAGGGGAACAGGCTATGGCTACACCTTC
TRBJ2-7	-	14	TRBV11-2	TRBD1	CASSLDQGQYEQYF	TGTGCCAGCAGCTTAGATCAGGGACAGTACGAGCAGTACTTC
TRBJ2-2	-	21	TRBV23-1	TRBD2	CASSLPGLAGGPILNTGELFF	TGCGCCAGCAGTCTCCCGGGACTAGCGGGGGGGCCGATACTGAACACCGGGGAGCTGTTTTTT
TRBJ1-3	-	18	TRBV6-6	TRBD1	CASSGSPTGGAGGNTIYF	TGTGCCAGCAGTGGATCTCCGACAGGGGGCGCAGGAGGAAACACCATATATTTT
TRBJ1-1	-	13	TRBV5-8	-	CASSLNPGTEAFF	TGTGCCAGCAGCTTGAACCCCGGCACTGAAGCTTTCTTT
TRBJ2-3	-	16	TRBV5-8	-	CASRSRASAFTDTQYF	TGTGCCAGCAGATCCAGAGCTAGCGCTTTCACAGATACGCAGTATTTT
TRBJ2-5	-	15	TRBV5-1	-	CASSLVPGGQETQYF	TGCGCCAGCAGCTTGGTGCCAGGAGGGCAAGAGACCCAGTACTTC
TRBJ2-1	-	12	TRBV6-5	-	CASNNYYNEQFF	TGTGCCAGCAATAACTACTACAATGAGCAGTTCTTC
TRBJ2-1	once	17	TRBV24-1	TRBD2	CATSDAETSSSYNEQFF	TGTGCCACCAGTGATGCTGAGACTAGCAGCTCCTACAATGAGCAGTTCTTC
TRBJ2-2	-	15	TRBV5-1	TRBD2	CASSAAGLNTGELFF	TGCGCCAGCAGCGCAGCGGGATTGAACACCGGGGAGCTGTTTTTT
TRBJ2-3	-	16	TRBV5-4	TRBD2	CASSPQLAMSTDTQYF	TGTGCCAGCAGCCCGCAACTAGCGATGAGCACAGATACGCAGTATTTT
TRBJ2-7	-	13	TRBV20-1	-	CSASRTAAYEQYF	TGCAGTGCGAGTCGGACAGCTGCCTACGAGCAGTACTTC
TRBJ1-2	-	15	TRBV7-2	TRBD1	CASSFKAGGGYGYTF	TGTGCCAGCAGCTTCAAAGCAGGGGGCGGCTATGGCTACACCTTC
TRBJ2-3	-	15	TRBV7-9	-	CASSTGLVITDTQYF	TGTGCCAGCAGCACGGGACTCGTCATCACAGATACGCAGTATTTT
TRBJ2-3	-	14	TRBV3-1/TRBV3-2	TRBD1	CASSQRGRTDTQYF	TGTGCCAGCAGCCAGAGGGGGCGGACAGATACGCAGTATTTT
TRBJ2-1	-	17	TRBV25-1	TRBD2	CASSQTSVRGADNEQFF	TGTGCCAGCAGCCAGACTTCAGTGCGGGGGGCCGACAATGAGCAGTTCTTC
TRBJ1-3	-	18	TRBV4-1	-	CASSQEFRALGAGNTIYF	TGCGCCAGCAGCCAAGAGTTCCGAGCCTTAGGAGCTGGAAACACCATATATTTT
TRBJ2-5	-	11	TRBV30	-	CARGAGETQYF	TGTGCCCGGGGGGCAGGAGAGACCCAGTACTTC
TRBJ1-3	-	14	TRBV6-6	-	CASSLGQAGNTIYF	TGTGCCAGCAGCCTTGGACAAGCTGGAAACACCATATATTTT
TRBJ2-7	-	14	TRBV5-1	TRBD1	CASSSGQGAYEQYF	TGCGCCAGCAGCTCTGGACAGGGGGCCTACGAGCAGTACTTC
TRBJ2-2	-	19	TRBV7-9	-	CASSLAWVGAGQNTGELFF	TGTGCCAGCAGCTTAGCCTGGGTGGGGGCCGGGCAGAACACCGGGGAGCTGTTTTTT
TRBJ1-1	-	15	TRBV18	-	CASSPSDGGGTEAFF	TGTGCCAGCTCACCCTCAGATGGGGGGGGCACTGAAGCTTTCTTT
TRBJ2-3	-	13	TRBV27	-	CASSSPLTDTQYF	TGTGCCAGCAGTTCCCCCCTCACAGATACGCAGTATTTT
TRBJ1-2	-	15	TRBV6-5	TRBD1	CASSLDRADNYGYTF	TGTGCCAGCAGCCTCGACAGGGCTGACAACTATGGCTACACCTTC
TRBJ1-4	-	13	TRBV12-3/TRBV12-4	-	CASTPGLGEKLFF	TGTGCCAGCACCCCGGGACTCGGAGAAAAACTGTTTTTT
TRBJ2-5	-	17	TRBV15	TRBD2	CATSFGLAGGPIKTQYF	TGTGCCACCAGCTTCGGACTAGCGGGAGGGCCTATCAAGACCCAGTACTTC
TRBJ2-7	-	15	TRBV5-4	-	CASSPGAGEVYEQYF	TGTGCCAGCAGCCCGGGGGCGGGAGAGGTCTACGAGCAGTACTTC
TRBJ1-2	-	14	TRBV28	-	CASRLSGEGYGYTF	TGTGCCAGCAGGCTATCCGGGGAGGGCTATGGCTACACCTTC
TRBJ1-4	-	16	TRBV6-5	TRBD1	CASSYSPTGGREKLFF	TGTGCCAGCAGTTACTCGCCGACAGGGGGGAGGGAAAAACTGTTTTTT
TRBJ2-1	-	13	TRBV28	-	CASSSEFEDEQFF	TGTGCCAGCAGTTCCGAGTTCGAAGATGAGCAGTTCTTC
TRBJ2-1	-	15	TRBV6-5	TRBD1	CASSRTGDSYNEQFF	TGTGCCAGCAGTAGGACAGGGGACTCCTACAATGAGCAGTTCTTC
TRBJ1-1	-	14	TRBV11-3	TRBD1	CASSRTGTNTEAFF	TGTGCCAGCAGCCGGACAGGAACGAACACTGAAGCTTTCTTT
TRBJ1-3	-	15	TRBV5-1	-	CASSLGTPSGNTIYF	TGCGCCAGCAGCTTGGGGACACCCTCTGGAAACACCATATATTTT
TRBJ2-1	-	13	TRBV10-1	TRBD1	CASSGTGRNEQFF	TGCGCCAGCAGTGGGACAGGGCGGAATGAGCAGTTCTTC
TRBJ2-7	-	16	TRBV2	TRBD1	CASRKPPGTGLNPQYF	TGTGCCAGCAGGAAACCCCCCGGGACAGGTCTAAACCCTCAGTACTTC
TRBJ2-3	-	11	TRBV29-1	-	CIGQSTDTQYF	TGTATCGGACAAAGCACAGATACGCAGTATTTT
TRBJ1-1	once	16	TRBV10-3	TRBD1	CAISEQGTGMNTEAFF	TGTGCCATCAGTGAGCAGGGGACAGGGATGAACACTGAAGCTTTCTTT
TRBJ1-2	-	11	TRBV20-1	TRBD1	CSIQGSYGYTF	TGCAGTATACAGGGGAGCTATGGCTACACCTTC
TRBJ1-1	-	14	TRBV5-1	-	CASSLVGLNTEAFF	TGCGCCAGCAGCTTGGTCGGGTTGAACACTGAAGCTTTCTTT
TRBJ2-5	-	13	TRBV19	TRBD1	CASSNGQDGTQYF	TGTGCCAGTAGTAACGGACAGGACGGGACCCAGTACTTC
TRBJ2-7	-	17	TRBV7-9	TRBD2	CASSRGLAGGISYEQYF	TGTGCCAGCAGCCGGGGACTAGCGGGAGGAATCTCCTACGAGCAGTACTTC
TRBJ1-3	-	13	TRBV2	-	CASSAQTGNTIYF	TGTGCCAGCAGTGCCCAAACTGGAAACACCATATATTTT
TRBJ2-3	-	14	TRBV5-4	TRBD2	CASSYGRNTDTQYF	TGTGCCAGCAGCTACGGGAGGAACACAGATACGCAGTATTTT
TRBJ1-2	-	13	TRBV12-5	TRBD1	CASGQGPNYGYTF	TGTGCTAGTGGACAGGGGCCTAACTATGGCTACACCTTC
TRBJ2-2	-	14	TRBV5-1	-	CASSSPGETGELFF	TGCGCCAGCAGCTCCCCGGGGGAGACCGGGGAGCTGTTTTTT
TRBJ2-5	once	13	TRBV4-1	-	CASSQPGIETQYF	TGCGCCAGCAGCCAACCGGGGATAGAGACCCAGTACTTC
TRBJ1-4	-	15	TRBV9	TRBD1	CASSTRQGSGEKLFF	TGTGCCAGCAGCACCCGACAGGGATCGGGAGAAAAACTGTTTTTT
TRBJ2-7	-	14	TRBV19	TRBD2	CASAEAGAAYEQYF	TGTGCCAGTGCCGAAGCGGGAGCTGCCTACGAGCAGTACTTC
TRBJ2-5	-	10	TRBV25-1	-	CASKRETQYF	TGTGCCAGCAAGAGAGAGACCCAGTACTTC
TRBJ2-3	-	18	TRBV21-1	-	CASSTKVTGHLSTDTQYF	TGTGCCAGCAGCACAAAAGTCACGGGACACCTTAGCACAGATACGCAGTATTTT
TRBJ1-5	-	18	TRBV6-2/TRBV6-3	-	CASSYSRTALYSNQPQHF	TGTGCCAGCAGTTACTCAAGGACAGCTCTTTATAGCAATCAGCCCCAGCATTTT
TRBJ2-1	-	14	TRBV10-1	-	CASSVMRGNNEQFF	TGCGCCAGCAGTGTTATGCGGGGTAACAATGAGCAGTTCTTC
TRBJ2-2	-	15	TRBV6-1	-	CASSERQGEVGELFF	TGTGCCAGCAGTGAAAGGCAGGGGGAGGTCGGGGAGCTGTTTTTT